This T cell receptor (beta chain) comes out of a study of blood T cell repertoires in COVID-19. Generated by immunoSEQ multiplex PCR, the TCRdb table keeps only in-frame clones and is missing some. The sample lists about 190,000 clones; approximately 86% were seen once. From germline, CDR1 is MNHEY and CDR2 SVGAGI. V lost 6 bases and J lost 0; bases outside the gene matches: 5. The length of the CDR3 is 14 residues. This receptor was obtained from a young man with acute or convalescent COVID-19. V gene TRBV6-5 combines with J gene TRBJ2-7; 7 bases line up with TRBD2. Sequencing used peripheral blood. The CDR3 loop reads CASSLAASSYEQYF. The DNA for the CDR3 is TGTGCCAGCAGCCTAGCGGCCAGCTCCTACGAGCAGTACTTC.